A single sample gave rise to the 9 T cell receptor beta chains below, sequenced in a study of OX40 agonist ivuxolimab in advanced cancers. Profiled with immunoSEQ multiplex PCR; TCRdb holds only in-frame clones, not every one. Of more than 50,000 clones listed, approximately 80% are singletons. The sequences come from CD4+ or CD8+ T cells sorted from blood, collected in a trial of the OX40 agonist ivuxolimab. The receptor source for this set is an adult with an advanced solid tumor such as melanoma, head and neck, liver or kidney cancer.

The genes are TRBV10-3 and TRBJ2-1; perhaps TRBD1 as D (7 bases). From germline, CDR1 is ENHRY and CDR2 SYGVKD. The CDR3 contains 13 residues. The V end lost 10 bases, the J end lost 5 bases, and 15 bases lay between the germline ends. CDR3 in DNA: TGTGCCAGCCAGGGGGGAGGCAACAATGAGCAGTTCTTC. Translating gives CASQGGGNNEQFF.

The chain employs TRBV28 and TRBJ1-1, with D possibly being TRBD1 (5 bases). This CDR3 contains 14 residues. The germline CDR1 and CDR2 sequences are MDHEN and SYDVKM. The ends were cut back, 4 bases at V and 5 bases at J, with 14 bases in the middle. For the CDR3, the DNA is TGTGCCAGCAGTTCCCGGGGACGTTTGACTGAAGCTTTCTTT. Encoded protein: CASSSRGRLTEAFF.

The chain links TRBV7-2 to TRBJ2-7; D uncertain. With 3 bases removed from V and 0 bases from J, the gap between germline ends came to 12 bases. The CDR3 runs 15 residues. CDR1 is SGHTA and CDR2 is FQGNSA in the germline V gene. The CDR3 bases are TGTGCCAGCAGCTTGACGGTACAAAGCTCCTACGAGCAGTACTTC. Its protein is CASSLTVQSSYEQYF.

This clone has a single count. The V and J genes are TRBV7-2 and TRBJ1-2, with 9 bases that match TRBD1. The CDR3 loop spans 16 amino acids. Germline V gene sequence: CDR1 SGHTA, CDR2 FQGNSA. V gave up 4 bases and J gave up 4 bases; unmatched junction bases: 10. For the CDR3, the DNA is TGTGCCAGCAGCTGGGATCCACAGGGGGCGCGCTATGGCTACACCTTC. Its protein is CASSWDPQGARYGYTF.

V gene TRBV7-8 combines with J gene TRBJ2-1; TRBD1 matches 9 bases. Germline V lookup: CDR1 SGHVS, CDR2 FQNEAQ. This CDR3 has 14 amino acids. V shed 1 base, J shed 6 bases, and the junction held 1 base outside the gene matches. CDR3 sequence reads: CASSLGDRVNEQFF. For the CDR3, the DNA is TGTGCCAGCAGCTTAGGGGACAGGGTCAATGAGCAGTTCTTC.

The genes are TRBV5-1 and TRBJ1-1; D ambiguous. The CDR3 consists of 16 residues. Deletions cut 5 bases from V and 1 base from J, with 18 bases between. The germline V gene encodes CDR1 SGHRS and CDR2 YFSETQ. CDR3 in DNA: TGCGCCAGCAGTCCTCAACTATCCACAGCGAACACTGAAGCTTTCTTT. Residues: CASSPQLSTANTEAFF.

V and J are TRBV6-5 and TRBJ2-6; D gene ambiguous. Germline CDR1 MNHEY, CDR2 SVGAGI. The V gene lost 0 bases and the J gene lost 0 bases, with 6 bases spanning the gap. The CDR3 totals 16 residues. The CDR3 coding sequence is TGTGCCAGCAGTTACTCGAAGCGCTCTGGGGCCAACGTCCTGACTTTC. Translating gives CASSYSKRSGANVLTF.

The chain is built from TRBV6-1 and TRBJ1-1; 7 nucleotides match TRBD1. Germline V CDR1 and CDR2: MNHNS, SASEGT. V lost 7 bases, J lost 4 bases, and 6 bases stayed unmatched. The CDR3 loop spans 13 amino acids. The CDR3 sequence: CASTLTGPTEAFF. CDR3 nucleotides: TGTGCCAGCACTCTGACAGGGCCCACTGAAGCTTTCTTT.

In regard to this clone: This sequence may be a read error, since a much larger clone differs from it by one base. The sample holds other DNA sequences that translate to the same CDR3. This rearrangement joins TRBV7-9 to TRBJ1-5; D perhaps matches TRBD1 (5 bases). The CDR3 sequence is 15 residues long. V lost 1 base and J lost 0, with 7 bases in between. The germline CDR1 and CDR2 sequences are SEHNR and FQNEAQ (reference sequence). The CDR3: CASSLGGYSNQPQHF. In nucleotides, the CDR3 is TGTGCCAGCAGCTTAGGGGGGTATAGCAATCAGCCCCAGCATTTT.